Listed below are T cell receptor beta chains from one sample, sequenced in a study of control samples from healthy donors and cancer patients. The repertoire was sequenced with immunoSEQ multiplex PCR; TCRdb's copy has only in-frame clones and lacks some. The profile shows over 80,000 clones, 79% of them singletons. The source material was blood. These receptors all come from a young woman in good health. CDR3s leave out the opening cysteine and the closing phenylalanine or tryptophan. Fields, in order: J gene, V gene, CDR3 protein.

TRBJ2-6,TRBV5-4,ASASYSGANVLT
TRBJ1-6,TRBV6-5,ASSYYGGNASPLH
TRBJ1-3,TRBV19,ASSIRGPGNTIY
TRBJ2-1,TRBV10-3,AISDRLPDEQF
TRBJ2-4,TRBV6-2/TRBV6-3,ASSYSVRPDNIQY
TRBJ1-2,TRBV29-1,SVTTVANYGYT
TRBJ2-1,TRBV2,ASSEVRYNEQF
TRBJ2-7,TRBV4-1,ASSQGTGLSYEQY
TRBJ2-1,TRBV19,ASSIASGGAGNEQF
TRBJ2-2,TRBV11-2,ASSSRLDRAAGELF
TRBJ2-5,TRBV19,ASSSGGETQY
TRBJ2-7,TRBV5-4,ASSLGVGSYEQY
TRBJ1-2,TRBV13,ASSPRNYGYT
TRBJ1-6,TRBV4-3,ASSQGAGGSPLH
TRBJ2-3,TRBV11-2,ASIGTRGADTQY
TRBJ1-1,TRBV28,ASSLSLGEAF
TRBJ2-1,TRBV9,ASSVSTSGEQF
TRBJ1-1,TRBV6-2/TRBV6-3,ASSEGRGRSTEAF
TRBJ1-1,TRBV2,ASSERANTEAF
TRBJ2-2,TRBV5-4,ASSSWRARGGELF
TRBJ2-7,TRBV5-6,ASSLIIPGGEQY
TRBJ2-1,TRBV7-9,ASSSPSRSYNEQF
TRBJ2-1,TRBV9,ASSEGGGAHNEQF
TRBJ1-6,TRBV5-1,ASSFGETYNSPLH
TRBJ2-5,TRBV18,ASSPSQETQY
TRBJ1-5,TRBV6-5,ASKGGSSGPQH
TRBJ1-4,TRBV5-4,ASSPERNEKLF
TRBJ1-2,TRBV24-1,ATSDPPGQGHYGYT
TRBJ1-1,TRBV9,ASSAPRENTEAF
TRBJ2-7,TRBV5-6,ASSFSAGGYEQY
TRBJ2-3,TRBV19,ASGPGGARADTQY
TRBJ2-5,TRBV2,ASSRDRQETQY
TRBJ2-2,TRBV2,ASKGYSGANTGELF
TRBJ1-5,TRBV2,ASSAAGGGQPQH
TRBJ2-3,TRBV7-9,ASSPTDTQY
TRBJ2-7,TRBV6-5,ASRPGSGDNEQY
TRBJ2-2,TRBV4-1,ASSQIRTNTGELF
TRBJ2-5,TRBV3-1/TRBV3-2,ASSQDTGDGWEETVQETQY
TRBJ2-1,TRBV19,ASNAGTGTYNEQF
TRBJ2-7,TRBV6-5,ASRGRGNLYEQY
TRBJ2-7,TRBV7-8,ASSVLPRGLSYEQY
TRBJ2-2,TRBV5-4,ASSLSRGNTGELF
TRBJ1-5,TRBV5-6,ASSLGPVGGLLGGPQH
TRBJ1-5,TRBV3-1/TRBV3-2,ASSQDPAFSQPQH
TRBJ2-6,TRBV6-5,ASTVQSGANVLT
TRBJ1-5,TRBV19,ASSSWTGRGNQPQH